This T cell receptor (beta chain) is drawn from a study of T cell responses to AZD1222 COVID-19 vaccine. Measured with immunoSEQ multiplex PCR; TCRdb has only the in-frame clones, and not every one. The sample has approximately 91,000 clones, more than 85% seen once; the top ten hold around 30%. There are 13 residues in the CDR3. The V gene lost 4 bases and the J gene lost 2 bases, with 9 bases spanning the gap. Germline V gene data show CDR1 as SEHNR and CDR2 as FQNEAQ (reference sequence). This chain uses TRBV7-9 with TRBJ2-7; D not certain. This specimen was peripheral blood, taken 28 days after the second AZD1222 dose. The origin of this receptor is an adult who received the AZD1222 COVID-19 vaccine. CDR3 nucleotides: TGTGCCAGCAGCTCCTCTGGCACCTACGAGCAGTACTTC. As protein: CASSSSGTYEQYF.